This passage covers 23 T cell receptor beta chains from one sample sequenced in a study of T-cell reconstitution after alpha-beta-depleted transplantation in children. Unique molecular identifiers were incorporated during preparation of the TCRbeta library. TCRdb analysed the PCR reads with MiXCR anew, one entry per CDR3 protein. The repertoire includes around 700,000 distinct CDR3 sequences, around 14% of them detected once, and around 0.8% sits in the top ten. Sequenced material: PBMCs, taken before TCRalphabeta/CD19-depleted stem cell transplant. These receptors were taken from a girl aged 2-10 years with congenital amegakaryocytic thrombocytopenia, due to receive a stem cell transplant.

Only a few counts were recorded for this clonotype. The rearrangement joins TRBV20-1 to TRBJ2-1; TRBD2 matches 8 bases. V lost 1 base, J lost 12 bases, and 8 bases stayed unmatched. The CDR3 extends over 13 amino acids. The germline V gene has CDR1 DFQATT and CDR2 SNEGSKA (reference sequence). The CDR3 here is CSARGAGGGWQFF. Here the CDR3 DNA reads TGCAGTGCTAGAGGCGCGGGGGGAGGGTGGCAGTTCTTC.

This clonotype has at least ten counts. CDR3 in amino acids: CSVGTGHNEQFF. The CDR3 region has the DNA TGCAGCGTGGGGACAGGGCACAATGAGCAGTTCTTC. The chain uses TRBV29-1 and TRBJ2-1; 9 nucleotides agree with TRBD1. This CDR3 contains 12 residues. CDR1 SQVTM and CDR2 ANQGSEA come from the germline V gene. The V segment lost 6 bases and the J segment 5 bases; nucleotides outside the gene matches: 2.

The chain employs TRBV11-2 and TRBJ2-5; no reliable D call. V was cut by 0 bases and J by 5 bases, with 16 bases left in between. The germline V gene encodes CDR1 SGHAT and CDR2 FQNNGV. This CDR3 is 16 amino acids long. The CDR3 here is CASSLENYSGFETQYF. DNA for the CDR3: TGTGCCAGCAGCTTAGAGAACTATTCCGGGTTCGAGACCCAGTACTTC.

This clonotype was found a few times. CDR3 coding DNA: TGTGCCACCCGACAGGCTCCTACCACAGATACGCAGTATTTT. This sequence encodes CATRQAPTTDTQYF. The V call is TRBV2, the J call TRBJ2-3, with D tentatively TRBD1 (6 bases). Per the germline V gene, CDR1 is SNHLY and CDR2 is FYNNEI. The CDR3 contains 14 residues. V lost 10 bases, J lost 2 bases, and 16 bases lay in between.

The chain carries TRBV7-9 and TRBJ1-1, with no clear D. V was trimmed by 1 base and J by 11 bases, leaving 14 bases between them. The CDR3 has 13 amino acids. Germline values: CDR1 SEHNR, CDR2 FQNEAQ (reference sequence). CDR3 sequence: CASSLEFPERAFF. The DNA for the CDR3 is TGTGCCAGCAGCTTAGAATTCCCTGAGAGGGCTTTCTTT.

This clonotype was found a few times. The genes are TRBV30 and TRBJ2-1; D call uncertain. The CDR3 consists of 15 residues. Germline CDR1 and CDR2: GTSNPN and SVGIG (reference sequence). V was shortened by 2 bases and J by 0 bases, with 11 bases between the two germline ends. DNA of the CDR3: TGTGCCTGGAGTCTCAGAATAGCCTCCTACAATGAGCAGTTCTTC. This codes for CAWSLRIASYNEQFF.

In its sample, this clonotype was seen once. The CDR3 reads CASSSQDRVSYEQYF. CDR3 nucleotides: TGTGCCAGCAGCTCTCAAGACAGGGTAAGCTACGAGCAGTACTTC. V gene TRBV7-9 combines with J gene TRBJ2-7; 7 nucleotides match TRBD1. Trimming removed 4 bases from V and 3 bases from J; junction bases left unmatched: 9. The CDR3 spans 15 residues. Looked up from germline, CDR1 is SEHNR and CDR2 is FQNEAQ (reference sequence). The full variable domain, its missing parts supplied by reference TRBV7-9 and TRBJ2-7, is DTGVSQNPRHKITKRGQNVTFRCDPISEHNRLYWYRQTLGQGPEFLTYFQNEAQLEKSRLLSDRFSAERPKGSFSTLEIQRTEQGDSAMYLCASSSQDRVSYEQYFGPGTRLTVT.

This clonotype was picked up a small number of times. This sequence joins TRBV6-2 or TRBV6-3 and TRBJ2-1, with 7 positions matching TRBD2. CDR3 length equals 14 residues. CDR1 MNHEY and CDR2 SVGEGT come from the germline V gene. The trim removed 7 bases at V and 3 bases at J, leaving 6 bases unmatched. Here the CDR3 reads CASTTAGIYNEQFF. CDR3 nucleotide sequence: TGTGCCAGCACGACAGCGGGGATCTACAATGAGCAGTTCTTC.

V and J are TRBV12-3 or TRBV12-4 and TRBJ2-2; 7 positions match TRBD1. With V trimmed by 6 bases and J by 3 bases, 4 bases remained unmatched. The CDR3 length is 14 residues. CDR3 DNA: TGTGCCAGCAGGTTTACAGGGGACACCGGGGAGCTGTTTTTT. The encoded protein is CASRFTGDTGELFF.

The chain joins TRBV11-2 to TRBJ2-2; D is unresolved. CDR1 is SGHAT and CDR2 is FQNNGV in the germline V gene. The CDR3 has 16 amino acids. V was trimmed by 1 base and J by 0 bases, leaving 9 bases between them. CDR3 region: CASSLVRRANTGELFF. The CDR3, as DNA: TGTGCCAGCAGCTTAGTCCGACGTGCGAACACCGGGGAGCTGTTTTTT. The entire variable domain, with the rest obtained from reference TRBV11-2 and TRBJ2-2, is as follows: EAGVAQSPRYKIIEKRQSVAFWCNPISGHATLYWYQQILGQGPKLLIQFQNNGVVDDSQLPKDRFSAERLKGVDSTLKIQPAKLEDSAVYLCASSLVRRANTGELFFGEGSRLTVL.

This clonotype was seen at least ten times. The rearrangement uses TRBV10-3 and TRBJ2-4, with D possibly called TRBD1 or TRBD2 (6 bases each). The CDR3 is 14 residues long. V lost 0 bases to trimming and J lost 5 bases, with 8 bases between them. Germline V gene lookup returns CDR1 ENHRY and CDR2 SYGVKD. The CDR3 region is CAISESEGENIQYF. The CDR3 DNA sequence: TGTGCCATCAGTGAGTCGGAGGGGGAAAACATTCAGTACTTC.

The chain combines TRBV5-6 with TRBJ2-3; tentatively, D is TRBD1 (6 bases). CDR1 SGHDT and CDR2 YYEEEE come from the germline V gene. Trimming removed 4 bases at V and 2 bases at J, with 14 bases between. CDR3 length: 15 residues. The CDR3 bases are TGTGCCAGCAGCCCTGAAGGGGGAATCACAGATACGCAGTATTTT. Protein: CASSPEGGITDTQYF.

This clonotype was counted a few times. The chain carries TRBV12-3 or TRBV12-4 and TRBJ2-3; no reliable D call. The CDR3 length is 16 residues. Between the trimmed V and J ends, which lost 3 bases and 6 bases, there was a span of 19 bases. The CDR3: CASSFLFGVGVDTQYF. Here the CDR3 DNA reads TGTGCCAGCAGTTTCCTCTTTGGGGTTGGAGTGGATACGCAGTATTTT.

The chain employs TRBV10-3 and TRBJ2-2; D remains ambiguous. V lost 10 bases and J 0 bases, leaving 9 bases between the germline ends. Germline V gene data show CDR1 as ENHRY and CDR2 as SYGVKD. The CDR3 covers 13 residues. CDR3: CATRTANTGELFF. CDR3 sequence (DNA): TGTGCCACCCGGACCGCGAACACCGGGGAGCTGTTTTTT.

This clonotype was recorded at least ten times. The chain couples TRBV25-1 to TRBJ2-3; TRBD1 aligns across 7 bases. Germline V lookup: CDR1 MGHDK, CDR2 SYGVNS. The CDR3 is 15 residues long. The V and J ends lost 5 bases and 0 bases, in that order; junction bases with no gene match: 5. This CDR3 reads CASSPTGTSTDTQYF. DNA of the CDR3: TGTGCCAGCAGTCCGACAGGGACAAGCACAGATACGCAGTATTTT.

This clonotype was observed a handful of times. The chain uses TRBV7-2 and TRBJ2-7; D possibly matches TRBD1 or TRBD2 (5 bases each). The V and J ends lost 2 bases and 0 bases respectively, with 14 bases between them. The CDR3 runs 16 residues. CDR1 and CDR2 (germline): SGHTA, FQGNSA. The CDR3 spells CASSLYVGDGSYEQYF. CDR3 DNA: TGTGCCAGCAGCTTATATGTGGGGGACGGCTCCTACGAGCAGTACTTC. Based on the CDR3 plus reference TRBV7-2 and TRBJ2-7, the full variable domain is GAGVSQSPSNKVTEKGKDVELRCDPISGHTALYWYRQSLGQGLEFLIYFQGNSAPDKSGLPSDRFSAERTGGSVSTLTIQRTQQEDSAVYLCASSLYVGDGSYEQYFGPGTRLTVT.

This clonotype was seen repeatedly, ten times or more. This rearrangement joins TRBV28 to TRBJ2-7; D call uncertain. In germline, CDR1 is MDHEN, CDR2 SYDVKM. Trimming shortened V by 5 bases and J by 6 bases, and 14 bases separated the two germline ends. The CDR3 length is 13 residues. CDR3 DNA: TGTGCCAGCAGTCTTCCAGGAGAGTCCGAGCAGTACTTC. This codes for CASSLPGESEQYF.

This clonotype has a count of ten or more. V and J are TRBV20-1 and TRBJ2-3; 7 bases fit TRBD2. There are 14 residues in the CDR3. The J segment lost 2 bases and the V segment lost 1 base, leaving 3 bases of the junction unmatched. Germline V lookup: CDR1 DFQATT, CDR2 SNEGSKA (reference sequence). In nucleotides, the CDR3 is TGCAGTGCTAGAGGGGGAGGGTACACAGATACGCAGTATTTT. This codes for CSARGGGYTDTQYF.

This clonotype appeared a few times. CDR3 nucleotides: TGTGCCAGCGAGTATAGGCCCTATGGCTACACCTTC. Amino acids: CASEYRPYGYTF. This chain uses TRBV28 with TRBJ1-2; D unclear. Germline values: CDR1 MDHEN, CDR2 SYDVKM. Between the trimmed V and J ends, which lost 8 bases and 4 bases, there was a span of 11 bases. The CDR3 extends over 12 amino acids.

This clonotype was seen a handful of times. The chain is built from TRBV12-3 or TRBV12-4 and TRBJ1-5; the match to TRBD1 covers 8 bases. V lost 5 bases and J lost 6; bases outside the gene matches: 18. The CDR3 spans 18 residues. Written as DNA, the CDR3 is TGTGCCAGCAGTCGACGCCCTCCGGACAGGGATGTGGGTCAGCCCCAGCATTTT. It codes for CASSRRPPDRDVGQPQHF.

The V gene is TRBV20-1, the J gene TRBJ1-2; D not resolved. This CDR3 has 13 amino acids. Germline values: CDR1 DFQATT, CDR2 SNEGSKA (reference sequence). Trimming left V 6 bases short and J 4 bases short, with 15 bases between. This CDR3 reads CSATAGRAYGYTF. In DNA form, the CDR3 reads TGCAGTGCCACAGCGGGTAGGGCCTATGGCTACACCTTC.

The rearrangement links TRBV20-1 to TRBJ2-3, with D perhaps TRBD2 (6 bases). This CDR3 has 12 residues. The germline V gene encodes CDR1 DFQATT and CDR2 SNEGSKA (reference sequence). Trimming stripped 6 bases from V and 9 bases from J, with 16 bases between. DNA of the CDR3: TGCAGTGCACCCGACACTAGCTTAACGCAGTATTTT. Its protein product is CSAPDTSLTQYF.

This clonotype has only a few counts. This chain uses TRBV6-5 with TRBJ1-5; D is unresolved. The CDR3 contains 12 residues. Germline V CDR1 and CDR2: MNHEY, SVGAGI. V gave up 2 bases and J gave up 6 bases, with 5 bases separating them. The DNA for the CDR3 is TGTGCCAGCAGTTACCTCGGTCAGCCCCAGCATTTT. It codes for CASSYLGQPQHF.